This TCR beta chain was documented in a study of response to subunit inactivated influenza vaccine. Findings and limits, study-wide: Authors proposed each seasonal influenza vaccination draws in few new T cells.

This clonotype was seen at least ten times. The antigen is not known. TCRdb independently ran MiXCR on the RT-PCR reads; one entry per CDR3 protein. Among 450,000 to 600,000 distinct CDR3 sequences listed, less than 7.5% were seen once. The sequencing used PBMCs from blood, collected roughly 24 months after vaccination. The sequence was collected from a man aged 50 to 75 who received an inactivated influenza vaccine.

The CDR3 DNA is TGCAGTGCTAGAGCGGGGCAAGAGACCCAGTACTTC. Residues: CSARAGQETQYF. V gene TRBV20-1 combines with J gene TRBJ2-5, with D possibly matching TRBD2 (5 bases). With 1 base removed from V and 2 bases from J, the gap between germline ends came to 5 bases. The CDR3 consists of 12 residues. Germline V gene lookup returns CDR1 DFQATT and CDR2 SNEGSKA (reference sequence).